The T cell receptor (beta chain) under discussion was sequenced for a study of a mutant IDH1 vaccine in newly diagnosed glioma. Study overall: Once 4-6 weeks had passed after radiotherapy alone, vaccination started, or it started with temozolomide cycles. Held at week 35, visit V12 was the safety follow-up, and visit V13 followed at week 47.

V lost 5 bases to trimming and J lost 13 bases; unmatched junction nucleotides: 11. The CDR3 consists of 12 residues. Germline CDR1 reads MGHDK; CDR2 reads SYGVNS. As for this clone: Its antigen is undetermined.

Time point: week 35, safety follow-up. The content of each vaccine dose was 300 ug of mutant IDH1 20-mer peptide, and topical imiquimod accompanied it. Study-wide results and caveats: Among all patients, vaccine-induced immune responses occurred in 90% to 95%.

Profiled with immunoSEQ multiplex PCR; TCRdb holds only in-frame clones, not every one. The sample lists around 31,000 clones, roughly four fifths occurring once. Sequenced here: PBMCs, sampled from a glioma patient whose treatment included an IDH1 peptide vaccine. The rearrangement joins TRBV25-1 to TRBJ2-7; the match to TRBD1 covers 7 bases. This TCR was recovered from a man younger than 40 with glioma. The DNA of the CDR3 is TGTGCCAGCAGTCGAAGACAGGGTAAAGGCTACTTC. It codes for CASSRRQGKGYF.